This entry is about one T cell receptor (beta chain). What it recognizes is unknown. CDR3 length equals 14 residues. The V gene lost 4 bases and the J gene lost 1 base, with 10 bases spanning the gap. Germline V gene lookup returns CDR1 ENHRY and CDR2 SYGVKD. The data derive from a study of vaccination and CD4 T cells after COVID-19. As for the study in general: Taking of post-vaccine samples occurred a median approximately 76 days after dose two (range 14 to 241).

The sample's treatment: approximately nine-day PBMC culture with coronavirus spike peptide pools or control peptides (ViraFEST assay). Positive PCR results dated from March to December 2020, before the US Alpha, Beta and Delta variants. Sequenced with the Oncomine TCR Beta short-read assay was DNA taken from cultured CD4+ T cells. From the PCR reads, TCRdb called clonotypes with MiXCR, one entry per CDR3 protein. Here the sample spans 18,000 or so distinct CDR3 sequences, around half being singletons. This sequence was found in a human donor who had recovered from COVID-19. The specimen comprised CD4+ T cells from blood, cultured in vitro, sampled before SARS-CoV-2 vaccination. The V gene is TRBV10-3, the J gene TRBJ1-2; TRBD1 might be the D (6 bases). Here the CDR3 reads CAISVLDSNYGYTF. The CDR3 nucleotides are TGTGCCATCAGTGTTTTGGACAGTAACTATGGCTACACCTTC.